A selection of T cell receptor beta chains follows, all from one sample in a study of beta chain features in type 1 diabetes. Measured with immunoSEQ multiplex PCR; TCRdb has only the in-frame clones, and not every one. The top ten clones hold about 0.019% of a sample with 350,000 to 450,000 clones, more than 12% of them seen once. The sample taken for sequencing was naive CD4+ T cells from blood. These receptors originate from a woman aged 18-29 years in good health. The CDR3 runs from the conserved cysteine through the conserved F or W. D genes are given only for firm matches. Where a row states a size, it is once, few, many or the class of an expanded clone; other rows omit it.

D	size	V	J	CDR3	DNA
TRBD2	few	TRBV4-1	TRBJ2-1	CASSQVPGLVSNEQFF	TGCGCCAGCAGCCAAGTGCCGGGACTAGTCTCCAATGAGCAGTTCTTC
TRBD2	few	TRBV29-1	TRBJ2-3	CSVGGLAGTDTQYF	TGCAGCGTTGGAGGGCTAGCGGGCACAGATACGCAGTATTTT
NA	NA	TRBV18	TRBJ1-1	CASSPLGQTNTEAFF	TGTGCCAGCTCACCACTCGGACAGACGAACACTGAAGCTTTCTTT
TRBD2	NA	TRBV9	TRBJ2-1	CASTIAGGVYNEQFF	TGTGCCAGCACCATAGCGGGAGGGGTATACAATGAGCAGTTCTTC
TRBD2	NA	TRBV5-4	TRBJ2-2	CASSLRLAANTGELFF	TGTGCCAGCAGCCTAAGACTAGCAGCGAACACCGGGGAGCTGTTTTTT
TRBD1	NA	TRBV7-9	TRBJ2-4	CASSLTGEKAKNIQYF	TGTGCCAGCAGCTTGACAGGGGAGAAGGCCAAAAACATTCAGTACTTC
TRBD2	NA	TRBV29-1	TRBJ2-7	CSVAGTSGRTRYEQYF	TGCAGCGTTGCTGGGACTAGCGGGAGGACTAGGTACGAGCAGTACTTC
NA	once	TRBV6-5	TRBJ1-2	CASSYTGHSYGYTF	TGTGCCAGCAGTTACACGGGACATAGCTATGGCTACACCTTC
NA	few	TRBV28	TRBJ2-3	CASSRRGPIIRSTDTQYF	TGTGCCAGCAGCCGGAGGGGGCCCATAATTAGGTCCACAGATACGCAGTATTTT
TRBD1	NA	TRBV16	TRBJ1-5	CASSQLGTGTQPQHF	TGTGCCAGCAGCCAACTAGGGACAGGGACGCAGCCCCAGCATTTT
TRBD1	NA	TRBV5-1	TRBJ2-7	CASSPGQGAYEQYF	TGCGCCAGCAGCCCCGGACAGGGGGCCTACGAGCAGTACTTC
NA	few	TRBV2	TRBJ2-5	CASSAQGSQETQYF	TGTGCCAGCAGCGCGCAGGGGTCTCAAGAGACCCAGTACTTC
TRBD2	few	TRBV4-2	TRBJ2-4	CASSQGLAGGKNIQYF	TGTGCCAGCAGCCAGGGACTAGCGGGAGGAAAAAACATTCAGTACTTC
TRBD2	NA	TRBV30	TRBJ2-5	CAWCPLGGIQYF	TGTGCCTGGTGCCCACTGGGGGGGATTCAGTACTTC
TRBD2	NA	TRBV6-5	TRBJ2-7	CASSYGGRLESYEQYF	TGTGCCAGCAGTTACGGCGGGAGGCTGGAGAGCTACGAGCAGTACTTC
TRBD1	NA	TRBV29-1	TRBJ2-2	CSATGHRNTGELFF	TGCAGCGCGACAGGGCACCGAAACACCGGGGAGCTGTTTTTT
TRBD2	NA	TRBV27	TRBJ2-1	CASSISGLAGVNEQFF	TGTGCCAGCAGTATCTCGGGACTAGCGGGAGTTAATGAGCAGTTCTTC
NA	NA	TRBV21-1	TRBJ2-7	CASSKAPGEVLYEQYF	TGTGCCAGCAGCAAAGCTCCAGGGGAAGTATTGTACGAGCAGTACTTC
TRBD1	few	TRBV18	TRBJ2-7	CASSLDRTSYEQYF	TGTGCCAGCTCACTGGACAGGACCTCCTACGAGCAGTACTTC
TRBD2	NA	TRBV2	TRBJ2-3	CASSLAGMADTQYF	TGTGCCAGCAGCCTAGCGGGAATGGCAGATACGCAGTATTTT
NA	NA	TRBV30	TRBJ2-3	CAWSVTPVTDTQYF	TGTGCCTGGAGTGTGACTCCTGTCACAGATACGCAGTATTTT
TRBD1	NA	TRBV5-1	TRBJ1-1	CASSVSWDRRYTEAFF	TGCGCCAGCAGCGTATCCTGGGACAGGCGTTACACTGAAGCTTTCTTT
TRBD1	NA	TRBV7-9	TRBJ1-5	CASSSQTGVNQPQHF	TGTGCCAGCAGCTCCCAGACAGGGGTTAATCAGCCCCAGCATTTT
NA	NA	TRBV18	TRBJ2-1	CASSISDGEQFF	TGTGCCAGCTCAATTAGCGATGGTGAGCAGTTCTTC
TRBD2	NA	TRBV6-6	TRBJ2-7	CASSRRLAGSYEQYF	TGTGCCAGCAGCCGCAGACTAGCCGGGTCCTACGAGCAGTACTTC
NA	NA	TRBV5-4	TRBJ1-1	CASSFYTGKRVHTEAFF	TGTGCCAGCAGCTTTTACACAGGAAAAAGGGTTCACACTGAAGCTTTCTTT
TRBD1	NA	TRBV30	TRBJ1-2	CATSGQGSPSFYGYTF	TGTGCCACGTCGGGACAGGGGTCTCCTTCATTCTATGGCTACACCTTC
NA	few	TRBV7-2	TRBJ2-5	CASSHNVHRQETQYF	TGTGCCAGCAGTCATAATGTACACCGTCAAGAGACCCAGTACTTC
NA	NA	TRBV7-9	TRBJ2-1	CASSLATSRDLTYNEQFF	TGTGCCAGCAGCTTAGCCACCTCTAGGGACTTAACCTACAATGAGCAGTTCTTC
NA	NA	TRBV6-5	TRBJ1-4	CASSYEPGNNEKLFF	TGTGCCAGCAGTTACGAGCCCGGGAACAATGAAAAACTGTTTTTT
NA	few	TRBV5-4	TRBJ2-7	CASSRGSSSSYEQYF	TGTGCCAGCAGCCGAGGCAGTTCGAGCTCCTACGAGCAGTACTTC
TRBD2	NA	TRBV27	TRBJ2-7	CASSPRGGIIGLAGGPVNEQYF	TGTGCCAGCAGTCCCCGCGGGGGCATAATAGGACTAGCGGGAGGGCCGGTGAACGAGCAGTACTTC
NA	NA	TRBV18	TRBJ2-3	CASSSYTDTQYF	TGTGCCAGCTCATCCTACACAGATACGCAGTATTTT
NA	once	TRBV19	TRBJ2-7	CASSGPRTGSRDYEQYF	TGTGCCAGTAGTGGCCCCAGGACGGGTTCGAGGGACTACGAGCAGTACTTC
TRBD2	NA	TRBV14	TRBJ2-1	CASSEGLAGGGEQFF	TGTGCCAGCAGCGAAGGACTAGCCGGAGGGGGTGAGCAGTTCTTC
TRBD1	few	TRBV15	TRBJ1-4	CATSSGQGNEKLFF	TGTGCCACCAGCAGTGGACAGGGAAATGAAAAACTGTTTTTT
TRBD1	NA	TRBV2	TRBJ1-2	CASRGGTGGRYGYTF	TGTGCCAGCAGAGGTGGGACAGGGGGCAGGTATGGCTACACCTTC
NA	NA	TRBV29-1	TRBJ2-3	CSVERRGLRWAYTQYF	TGCAGCGTTGAACGAAGAGGGCTAAGATGGGCGTATACGCAGTATTTT
NA	NA	TRBV28	TRBJ1-5	CASREQGFRQPQHF	TGTGCCAGCAGAGAACAGGGTTTTCGTCAGCCCCAGCATTTT
TRBD1	few	TRBV29-1	TRBJ2-2	CSAWGQANTGELFF	TGCAGCGCATGGGGACAGGCGAACACCGGGGAGCTGTTTTTT
NA	few	TRBV30	TRBJ1-5	CAWSVTVNQPQHF	TGTGCCTGGAGTGTGACAGTCAATCAGCCCCAGCATTTT
TRBD2	few	TRBV4-1	TRBJ2-5	CASSQDSGTREETQYF	TGCGCCAGCAGCCAAGATTCGGGGACTAGAGAAGAGACCCAGTACTTC
NA	NA	TRBV18	TRBJ1-5	CASSPPAGANAPQHF	TGTGCCAGCTCACCACCGGCAGGGGCCAATGCGCCCCAGCATTTT
NA	few	TRBV5-1	TRBJ1-5	CASSQTPGYANQPQHF	TGCGCCAGCAGCCAAACCCCAGGGTATGCCAATCAGCCCCAGCATTTT
NA	few	TRBV9	TRBJ2-1	CASSADGRPYNEQFF	TGTGCCAGCAGCGCCGACGGGAGACCCTACAATGAGCAGTTCTTC
NA	few	TRBV4-1	TRBJ2-7	CASSFRGYPSYEQYF	TGCGCCAGCAGCTTTAGAGGGTACCCCTCCTACGAGCAGTACTTC
NA	few	TRBV4-2	TRBJ1-1	CASSQGGGYTEAFF	TGTGCCAGCAGCCAAGGAGGTGGGTACACTGAAGCTTTCTTT
NA	NA	TRBV9	TRBJ2-1	CASSYATSGSNEQFF	TGTGCCAGCAGCTACGCCACAAGCGGGTCTAATGAGCAGTTCTTC
TRBD1	NA	TRBV7-9	TRBJ1-3	CASSPRQGSGNTIYF	TGTGCCAGCAGCCCTCGACAGGGGTCTGGAAACACCATATATTTT
NA	NA	TRBV30	TRBJ1-4	CAWRGEQGEKLFF	TGTGCCTGGAGGGGAGAACAGGGTGAAAAACTGTTTTTT
NA	few	TRBV10-3	TRBJ2-1	CAISEVLEIDEQFF	TGTGCCATCAGTGAGGTCCTAGAGATTGATGAGCAGTTCTTC
NA	NA	TRBV29-1	TRBJ1-1	CSVEPQVNTEAFF	TGCAGCGTTGAACCACAGGTGAACACTGAAGCTTTCTTT
TRBD2	NA	TRBV15	TRBJ2-1	CATSTFYPGLAGNEQFF	TGTGCCACCAGCACTTTTTACCCGGGACTAGCGGGCAATGAGCAGTTCTTC